Listed below are T cell receptor beta chains from one sample, sequenced in a study of response to subunit inactivated influenza vaccine. TCRdb re-derived calls from the RT-PCR reads in MiXCR, one entry per CDR3 protein. The sample lists 250,000 to 350,000 distinct CDR3 sequences; about 20% were seen once. Sequencing was performed on PBMCs from blood, taken about 20 months after vaccination. These receptors were taken from a man aged 50-75 years who received an inactivated influenza vaccine. Both conserved end residues are part of each CDR3. The D gene is left open where the match is weak. A clone size is listed for some rows: how often the clone was seen (once, few, many), or a class if it is expanded.

J | size | D | V | DNA | CDR3
TRBJ1-5 | few | - | TRBV15 | TGTGCCACCAGCAGGGACATTAATCAGCCCCAGCATTTT | CATSRDINQPQHF
TRBJ1-1 | many | - | TRBV12-3/TRBV12-4 | TGTGCCAGCAGTCAGGGACACCGGAACACTGAAGCTTTCTTT | CASSQGHRNTEAFF
TRBJ1-3 | few | - | TRBV12-3/TRBV12-4 | TGTGCCAGCAGTTTAGGGGCGGGGCAGCGCTCTGGAAACACCATATATTTT | CASSLGAGQRSGNTIYF
TRBJ1-2 | - | TRBD1 | TRBV5-1 | TGCGCCAGCAGCCTATCCGGGACAGGGATTAATGGCTACACCTTC | CASSLSGTGINGYTF
TRBJ2-2 | - | - | TRBV7-2 | TGTGCCAGCAGCCTTCGGACCACCGGGGAGCTGTTTTTT | CASSLRTTGELFF
TRBJ2-5 | few | - | TRBV4-2 | TGTGCCAGCAGCCCACGGCGGGGGCCGAGGGAGACCCAGTACTTC | CASSPRRGPRETQYF
TRBJ1-1 | many | - | TRBV12-3/TRBV12-4 | TGTGCCAGCAGTTTCAATCAGCGGAACACTGAAGCTTTCTTT | CASSFNQRNTEAFF
TRBJ1-2 | few | - | TRBV7-2 | TGTGCCAGCAGCTTAGGCTACAGGGCGGGGGACTATGGCTACACCTTC | CASSLGYRAGDYGYTF
TRBJ2-7 | - | TRBD2 | TRBV4-3 | TGCGCCAGCAGCCAAGTTCCTAGCGGAGGCTACGAGCAGTACTTC | CASSQVPSGGYEQYF
TRBJ2-5 | - | TRBD1 | TRBV20-1 | TGCAGTGCTACTCAAGGGACAGGGGTCAGTTCCCAGTACTTC | CSATQGTGVSSQYF
TRBJ2-7 | few | - | TRBV28 | TGTGCCAGCGGTACGGACAAGTACGAGCAGTACTTC | CASGTDKYEQYF
TRBJ2-1 | - | TRBD2 | TRBV19 | TGTGCCAGTAGTCGGGGGGGGCTGTACAATGAGCAGTTCTTC | CASSRGGLYNEQFF
TRBJ2-5 | - | - | TRBV5-4 | TGTGCCAGCAGCTTGAAGTTCCAAGAGACCCAGTACTTC | CASSLKFQETQYF
TRBJ1-5 | few | - | TRBV6-2/TRBV6-3 | TGTGCCAGCAGTCCCACAGGGATCCTAGGACAGCCCCAGCATTTT | CASSPTGILGQPQHF
TRBJ1-2 | - | TRBD1 | TRBV6-5 | TGTGCCAGCAGTTCCCCGACAGGGGGGATCTATGGCTACACCTTC | CASSSPTGGIYGYTF
TRBJ1-5 | - | TRBD1 | TRBV20-1 | TGCAGTGTCACGGGACAGTCAGACAATCAGCCCCAGCATTTT | CSVTGQSDNQPQHF
TRBJ1-1 | few | TRBD1 | TRBV7-2 | TGTGCCAGCAGCCGTCGGGACAGGGAGACGAACACTGAAGCTTTCTTT | CASSRRDRETNTEAFF
TRBJ2-2 | - | - | TRBV7-9 | TGTGCCAGCAGAAAAAATGGGGGCACCGGGGAGCTGTTTTTT | CASRKNGGTGELFF
TRBJ1-6 | - | - | TRBV5-5 | TGTGCCAGCAGCCTGGATATCGATTCACCCCTCCACTTT | CASSLDIDSPLHF
TRBJ1-1 | many | TRBD1 | TRBV3-1 | TGTGCCAGCAGCAATCAGGGGGCGAGCACTGAAGCTTTCTTT | CASSNQGASTEAFF
TRBJ1-5 | few | TRBD1 | TRBV4-1 | TGCGCCAGCAGCCCCAGGAAACCCGGGACAGACCATAGCAATCAGCCCCAGCATTTT | CASSPRKPGTDHSNQPQHF
TRBJ2-3 | - | - | TRBV28 | TGTGCCAGCCTCGATAGACAGACGAACACAGATACGCAGTATTTT | CASLDRQTNTDTQYF
TRBJ1-1 | - | TRBD1 | TRBV12-3/TRBV12-4 | TGTGCCACGACTGGGACAGCCGAAGCTTTCTTT | CATTGTAEAFF
TRBJ2-1 | - | TRBD2 | TRBV6-1 | TGTGCCAGCGGAAACCTCGGACTAGCCGCAGTCAATGAGCAGTTCTTC | CASGNLGLAAVNEQFF
TRBJ1-2 | - | - | TRBV20-1 | TGCAGTGCTAGAGATCCGGGTAACTATGGCTACACCTTC | CSARDPGNYGYTF
TRBJ1-6 | many | TRBD1 | TRBV10-3 | TGTGCCATCAGGGAGACAGGGAGTGTACCCCTCCACTTT | CAIRETGSVPLHF
TRBJ2-2 | - | - | TRBV3-1 | TGTGCCAGCAGCCAGACGAACACCGGGGAGCTGTTTTTT | CASSQTNTGELFF
TRBJ1-5 | few | TRBD1 | TRBV20-1 | TGCAGTGCTAGAGACGTAGGGGACAGCAGCAATCAGCCCCAGCATTTT | CSARDVGDSSNQPQHF
TRBJ1-4 | - | - | TRBV6-1 | TGTGCCAGCACCCTTAGAGGGGGTCTAGAGGAAAAACTGTTTTTT | CASTLRGGLEEKLFF
TRBJ1-1 | - | - | TRBV6-8 | TGTGCCAGCATCCCCAACTGGAGGAACACTGAAGCTTTCTTT | CASIPNWRNTEAFF
TRBJ2-1 | - | - | TRBV2 | TGTGCCAGCAGTGAACGCGGGCCCTCCTACAATGAGCAGTTCTTC | CASSERGPSYNEQFF
TRBJ1-3 | - | - | TRBV6-5 | TGTGCCAGCAGTTACTCCCAACGCTCTGGAAACACCATATATTTT | CASSYSQRSGNTIYF
TRBJ1-6 | - | - | TRBV6-1 | TGTGCCAGCTGGAGGGGGGGCGGCTCCTATAATTCACCCCTCCACTTT | CASWRGGGSYNSPLHF
TRBJ1-2 | - | - | TRBV4-3 | TGCGCCAGCAGCCAAGATCACCATTCGAGGGGTAGCGGCTACACCTTC | CASSQDHHSRGSGYTF
TRBJ1-6 | - | TRBD1 | TRBV6-1 | TGTGCCAGCAGTCCTACGCCGACAGGGACAGGGAATTCACCCCTCCACTTT | CASSPTPTGTGNSPLHF
TRBJ2-1 | - | - | TRBV20-1 | TGCAGTGCTAGGGGAGTCTATGAGCAGTTCTTC | CSARGVYEQFF
TRBJ2-7 | - | - | TRBV24-1 | TGTGCCACCAGTGATCCTCCGGTGCCTAGTCACGAGCAGTACTTC | CATSDPPVPSHEQYF
TRBJ1-5 | many | - | TRBV5-5 | TGTGCCAGCAGCACAAATACAGGGTACGGTCAGCCCCAGCATTTT | CASSTNTGYGQPQHF
TRBJ1-5 | - | - | TRBV20-1 | TGCAGTGCTAGAGATTCAAGTGGGTATAATCAGCCCCAGCATTTT | CSARDSSGYNQPQHF
TRBJ1-6 | few | TRBD1 | TRBV3-1 | TGTGCCAGCAGCCAAGGAGGGACAGATAATTCACCCCTCCACTTT | CASSQGGTDNSPLHF
TRBJ1-3 | - | - | TRBV27 | TGTGCCAGCAGGGGGCTTAGCTCTGGAAACACCATATATTTT | CASRGLSSGNTIYF
TRBJ2-3 | few | - | TRBV5-1 | TGCGCCAGCAGCTTGGGACCAGGCGGCGCGGCAGATACGCAGTATTTT | CASSLGPGGAADTQYF
TRBJ2-3 | few | - | TRBV11-1 | TGTGCCAGCAGCTTAGCGCTAATTGGGGGCGCGGGCACAGATACGCAGTATTTT | CASSLALIGGAGTDTQYF
TRBJ2-2 | - | TRBD1 | TRBV20-1 | TGCAGTGCTAGAGGGGAGGGGACAGGGGATTCCGGGGAGCTGTTTTTT | CSARGEGTGDSGELFF
TRBJ2-5 | few | - | TRBV6-5 | TGTGCCAGCAGTATACAGGGACTGGAGACCCAGTACTTC | CASSIQGLETQYF
TRBJ1-5 | few | - | TRBV3-1 | TGTGCCAGCAGCCACCAACCGACAGGCAATCAGCCCCAGCATTTT | CASSHQPTGNQPQHF
TRBJ2-2 | many | TRBD1 | TRBV11-3 | TGTGCCAGTTCGGACAGGATTACCGGGGAGCTGTTTTTT | CASSDRITGELFF
TRBJ1-5 | - | - | TRBV28 | TGTGCCAGCAGCCGAAGGGGGGGCAGGGGCCTCGTAAATCAGCCCCAGCATTTT | CASSRRGGRGLVNQPQHF
TRBJ1-1 | few | - | TRBV3-1 | TGTGCCAGCAGCCAAGTGTCAACAGAAGCTTTCTTT | CASSQVSTEAFF
TRBJ2-7 | few | - | TRBV6-2/TRBV6-3 | TGTGCCAGCGTCGGAGGGGACTCCTACGAGCAGTACTTC | CASVGGDSYEQYF
TRBJ2-2 | many | - | TRBV11-2 | TGTGCCAGCAGACCTAGCACCGGGGAGCTGTTTTTT | CASRPSTGELFF
TRBJ2-2 | - | - | TRBV20-1 | TGCAGTGCTAGACATCAGGAACATGTAACCGGGGAGCTGTTTTTT | CSARHQEHVTGELFF
TRBJ1-3 | few | - | TRBV12-3/TRBV12-4 | TGTGCCAGCAGCCCCACGACGGGAGGGCCAAACACCATATATTTT | CASSPTTGGPNTIYF
TRBJ1-4 | few | - | TRBV7-6 | TGTGCCAGCAGCTTAGCCCCCCCCCTGGAAACTGGAGAAAAACTGTTTTTT | CASSLAPPLETGEKLFF